The source of this T cell receptor beta chain is a study of T cell changes during pregnancy in multiple sclerosis. Only in-frame clones appear in the TCRdb table, and some are missing; sequencing was by immunoSEQ multiplex PCR. The repertoire holds approximately 41,000 clones, 90% to 95% seen once, with roughly 0.69% in the top ten. CDR1 SGHDT and CDR2 YYEEEE come from the germline V gene. V was trimmed by 4 bases and J by 5 bases, leaving 16 bases between them. The CDR3 has 15 amino acids. J is TRBJ1-5 and V is TRBV5-6; tentative D call: TRBD1 (5 bases). This sample comprised CD4+ T cells from peripheral blood mononuclear cells, obtained in the second trimester of pregnancy. This TCR was recovered from a female donor in good health, enrolled as a control in a pregnancy study. CDR3 bases: TGTGCCAGCAGCCGGAGCAGGGACTTTGATCAGCCCCAGCATTTT. Translated: CASSRSRDFDQPQHF.